This T cell receptor beta chain was observed in a study of cytomegalovirus exposure and HLA in healthy donors. Study-level background: Later analysis reported that the roughly 120 validation repertoires shared the platform of the approximately 670 first-cohort repertoires. Points from the study as a whole: First-cohort TCR clusters tended to co-occur in the approximately 110 validation repertoires, a later analysis found.

Generated by immunoSEQ multiplex PCR, the TCRdb table keeps only in-frame clones and is missing some. The table includes some 170,000 clones, about 90% detected once. About this clone: The antigen is undetermined.

The material sequenced was PBMCs. The receptor was isolated from a man younger than 35 in good health and CMV-seropositive.

Here the CDR3 DNA reads TGTGCCAGCAGCTTGGGGGGGGCCGGCACTGAAGCTTTCTTT. Translating gives CASSLGGAGTEAFF. The chain uses TRBV7-3 and TRBJ1-1; TRBD1 is a possible D gene (6 bases). Germline V gene data show CDR1 as SGHTA and CDR2 as FQGTGA. V lost 3 bases and J 4 bases, leaving 12 bases between the germline ends. This CDR3 comprises 14 residues.